This T cell receptor beta chain was recovered during a study of CD8 T cells in Susac syndrome. The CDR3 is made up of 15 amino acids. Trimming stripped 0 bases from V and 8 bases from J, with 14 bases between. Germline-derived CDR1 and CDR2 are LGHNA and YSLEER. General study findings and limits: The authors acknowledged that the study's TCR sequencing and HLA analysis involved relatively few individuals.

Note on this clonotype: Its target is unknown.

Random hexamers served to reverse transcribe roughly 0.5 to 1 ug RNA. TCRdb re-called the immunoSEQ multiplex PCR reads through MiXCR, storing one row per CDR3 protein. Of some 100,000 distinct CDR3 sequences detected, approximately 93% appear once; the ten largest clones hold roughly 0.088%. The source material was CD4+ T cells from PBMCs. The receptor's source is a human donor with multiple sclerosis. This chain connects TRBV4-3 to TRBJ1-5; D unclear. The CDR3 nucleotides are TGCGCCAGCAGCCAAGATTGGGCTTACCAAGAGCCCCAGCATTTT. Residues: CASSQDWAYQEPQHF.